The 3 T cell receptor beta chains presented below share a single source sample, sequenced in a study of blood T cell repertoires in COVID-19. Assay used: immunoSEQ multiplex PCR; TCRdb lists only in-frame clones, some missing. The table includes 55,000 to 75,000 clones, roughly 77% detected once. The source material was peripheral blood. Source of these receptors: a human donor in a cohort sampled during active COVID-19.

This clone was detected only a few times. V is TRBV15 and J is TRBJ1-1, with D possibly being TRBD1 (6 bases). Trimming removed 5 bases from V and 10 bases from J, with 17 bases in between. Germline V lookup: CDR1 LNHNV, CDR2 YYDKDF (reference sequence). The CDR3 loop spans 13 amino acids. The CDR3 DNA reads TGTGCCACCAGCTACAGCTACAGGGAAGGAGCTTTCTTT. The encoded protein is CATSYSYREGAFF.

The V and J genes are TRBV6-5 and TRBJ1-5; D may be TRBD1 (5 bases). The length of the CDR3 is 15 residues. Trimming left V 6 bases short and J 5 bases short, with 17 bases between. Germline CDR1 and CDR2: MNHEY and SVGAGI. The CDR3: CASRSRDGRDQPQHF. The CDR3 region has the DNA TGTGCCAGCAGAAGCCGGGACGGGAGGGATCAGCCCCAGCATTTT.

The chain recombines TRBV5-6 with TRBJ1-2, with TRBD1 matching 10 bases. Germline trimming cut 4 bases from V and 6 bases from J; bases unmatched to any gene: 6. Looked up from germline, CDR1 is SGHDT and CDR2 is YYEEEE. The CDR3 extends over 14 amino acids. CDR3 sequence: CASSPTGTGDGYTF. The CDR3 DNA is TGTGCCAGCAGCCCCACCGGGACAGGGGATGGCTACACCTTC.